This T cell receptor beta chain was sequenced for a study of T cell repertoires in cytomegalovirus infection. Study details: Indications of both CMV infection and matching HLA type were provided by public TCR beta signatures.

This clonotype was seen many times. The antigen remains undetermined. One entry per CDR3 protein results from TCRdb running MiXCR on the reads. The repertoire holds 510,000 or so distinct CDR3 sequences, with about a quarter as singletons. This CDR3 has 13 amino acids. The germline V and J ends were trimmed by 6 bases and 3 bases, with 9 bases remaining between them. Findings of the study overall: HLA-C-restricted, CMV-specific TCR beta clonotypes were dominant ex vivo. Carriage of CMV together with the relevant HLA was identifiable through cumulative public TCR beta family frequency.

The chain carries TRBV12-3 or TRBV12-4 and TRBJ1-5; D unresolved. Sequencing was performed on PBMCs. The clonotype was recovered from a human donor in good health (CMV status not recorded). Some clones in this sample may be carry-over from other donors' samples. CDR3 in DNA: TGTGCCAGCAGAGACACGTACAATCAGCCCCAGCATTTT. It translates to CASRDTYNQPQHF.